The 13 T cell receptor beta chains presented below share a single source sample, sequenced in a study of T cell responses to AZD1222 COVID-19 vaccine. Profiled with immunoSEQ multiplex PCR; TCRdb holds only in-frame clones, not every one. Of more than 90,000 clones listed, about nine tenths are singletons. The material sequenced was peripheral blood, taken 28 days after the second AZD1222 dose. The receptors were gathered from an adult who received the AZD1222 COVID-19 vaccine.

The genes are TRBV27 and TRBJ1-3; D unresolved. This CDR3 has 11 residues. V gave up 6 bases and J gave up 5 bases, with 5 bases separating them. CDR1 is MNHEY, CDR2 SMNVEV, per germline (reference sequence). This CDR3 reads CASSYRNTIYF. The CDR3 nucleotides read TGTGCCAGCAGCTATAGAAACACCATATATTTT.

The chain couples TRBV25-1 to TRBJ1-5; 7 bases align to TRBD1. J gave up 7 bases and V 3 bases, and 6 bases lay outside the gene matches. This CDR3 contains 14 residues. Germline values: CDR1 MGHDK, CDR2 SYGVNS. Here the CDR3 reads CASSETGLNQPQHF. In DNA form, the CDR3 reads TGTGCCAGCAGTGAGACAGGGTTGAACCAGCCCCAGCATTTT. The variable domain in full, completed from reference TRBV25-1 and TRBJ1-5, reads EADIYQTPRYLVIGTGKKITLECSQTMGHDKMYWYQQDPGMELHLIHYSYGVNSTEKGDLSSESTVSRIRTEHFPLTLESARPSHTSQYLCASSETGLNQPQHFGDGTRLSIL.

The chain uses TRBV11-2 and TRBJ1-1; 9 bases agree with TRBD1. Unmatched junction bases numbered 9, after V lost 4 bases and J lost 3 bases. Germline loops: CDR1 SGHAT, CDR2 FQNNGV. The CDR3 contains 16 residues. The CDR3 DNA is TGTGCCAGCAGCTGGGAGACAGGGGGGATCTACACTGAAGCTTTCTTT. Translated, it gives CASSWETGGIYTEAFF.

The chain combines TRBV4-2 with TRBJ2-2; D is ambiguous. V was cut by 2 bases and J by 0 bases, with 10 bases left in between. The V gene's germline CDR1 is LGHNA and CDR2 YNFKEQ. The CDR3 sequence is 16 residues long. CDR3: CASSQKADANTGELFF. Here the CDR3 DNA reads TGTGCCAGCAGCCAAAAAGCTGACGCGAACACCGGGGAGCTGTTTTTT.

In DNA form, the CDR3 reads TGTGCCAGCAGCTCACGGACTAGCCTCTCCGAGCAGTACTTC. Translation: CASSSRTSLSEQYF. The chain is built from TRBV5-6 and TRBJ2-7; 8 bases align to TRBD2. There are 14 residues in the CDR3. The trim removed 3 bases at V and 6 bases at J, leaving 8 bases unmatched. Germline CDR1 is SGHDT and CDR2 is YYEEEE.

This clone has a handful of counts. This sequence joins TRBV10-3 and TRBJ1-5, with TRBD1 matching over 7 bases. V lost 6 bases and J lost 0; bases outside the gene matches: 2. Germline assignment: CDR1 ENHRY and CDR2 SYGVKD. This CDR3 region has 14 residues. CDR3 sequence reads: CAIRQGDSNQPQHF. Written as DNA, the CDR3 is TGTGCCATCAGGCAGGGGGATAGCAATCAGCCCCAGCATTTT.

The V and J genes are TRBV27 and TRBJ2-7; D uncertain. The CDR3 spans 15 residues. Germline loops: CDR1 MNHEY, CDR2 SMNVEV (reference sequence). V dropped 0 bases and J dropped 5 bases, with 14 bases sitting between them. CDR3 DNA sequence: TGTGCCAGCAGTTTATCGTACGGATACGGAAACGAGCAGTACTTC. Translation: CASSLSYGYGNEQYF.

The rearrangement links TRBV7-7 to TRBJ2-1; possibly TRBD1 for D (6 bases). Germline loops: CDR1 SSHAT, CDR2 FNYEAQ (reference sequence). This CDR3 comprises 15 residues. V was clipped by 2 bases and J by 7 bases, with 15 bases between them. The CDR3 spells CASSLNRDPGNEQFF. DNA of the CDR3: TGTGCCAGCAGCTTAAACAGGGATCCTGGGAATGAGCAGTTCTTC.

This chain connects TRBV28 to TRBJ2-7, with 11 bases aligning to TRBD2. The CDR3 is 15 amino acids. Trimming at V came to 6 bases and at J to 2 bases, leaving 6 bases not matched to a gene. Germline loops: CDR1 MDHEN, CDR2 SYDVKM. The CDR3 bases are TGTGCCAGCAGGCCCACTAGCGGGGGAACCTACGAGCAGTACTTC. Protein product: CASRPTSGGTYEQYF.

The gene calls are TRBV7-2 and TRBJ2-7; perhaps D is TRBD1 or TRBD2 (5 bases each). V shed 5 bases and J shed 5 bases, with 16 bases lying between them. CDR1 is SGHTA, CDR2 FQGNSA, per germline. The CDR3 sequence is 14 residues long. The CDR3 DNA follows: TGTGCCAGCAGCACCCGGGACCCCACCCACGAGCAGTACTTC. Its translation is CASSTRDPTHEQYF.

The chain couples TRBV24-1 to TRBJ2-1, with D possibly being TRBD1 (6 bases). Trimming removed 1 base at V and 12 bases at J, with 24 bases between. The CDR3 is made up of 17 amino acids. The germline V gene has CDR1 KGHDR and CDR2 SFDVKD. The DNA of the CDR3 is TGTGCCACCAGTGATTTCGGGGAACAGGGTGGAACTCATATGCAGTTCTTC. Translating gives CATSDFGEQGGTHMQFF.

This chain uses TRBV27 with TRBJ2-7; 10 bases fit TRBD2. The trim removed 6 bases at V and 6 bases at J, leaving 8 bases unmatched. Per the germline V gene, CDR1 is MNHEY and CDR2 is SMNVEV (reference sequence). The CDR3 runs to 14 residues. The CDR3 loop reads CASRTSGKSREQYF. The CDR3 DNA is TGTGCCAGCAGAACTAGCGGGAAGAGTCGCGAGCAGTACTTC.

This clone was picked up one time. The rearrangement joins TRBV27 to TRBJ1-2; weak D call: TRBD1 (5 bases). The CDR3 extends over 16 amino acids. Germline V lookup: CDR1 MNHEY, CDR2 SMNVEV (reference sequence). The V end was cut by 3 bases, the J end by 8 bases, with 22 bases between. CDR3 amino acids: CASSFSVGGGPLGYTF. Here the CDR3 DNA reads TGTGCCAGCAGTTTCTCCGTCGGGGGAGGCCCTTTGGGCTACACCTTC.